Presented here are 22 T cell receptor beta chains from one specimen sequenced in a study of vaccination effects on CD4 cells after COVID-19 (dated by TCRdb to between 2022 and 2023). The library was produced with the immunoSEQ multiplex PCR assay. The table was pulled from immuneACCESS by TCRdb, which kept in-frame rearrangements only. Such tables lose some clones; where checked, under half of the loss comes from unresolved V genes, and the rest has no known cause. The sample contains about 64,000 clones, just under 80% of them found a single time. The ten largest clones take up roughly 2% of the sample. In the ViraFEST assay, PBMC were stimulated with viral peptide pools, and TCR sequencing was then used to find antigen-specific CD4+ T cell clonotypes based on their expansion. After 10 to 11 days of culture, CD4+ T cells were isolated with the EasySep CD4+ T cell isolation kit. Each participant received two doses of an mRNA SARS-CoV-2 vaccine, either BNT162b2 or mRNA-1273.

For these TCRs, the target antigens are not known. The specimen was CD4+ T cells from PBMCs cultured with HCoV-OC43 spike peptides, collected after COVID-19 vaccination. The cell subset or site label corresponds to: HCoV-OC43 spike overlapping peptide pool stimulation. Receptors were obtained from a human donor who received a COVID-19 vaccine.

The genes are TRBV2 and TRBJ2-5, with 7 bases identical to TRBD1. The CDR3 has 14 amino acids. The J segment lost 7 bases and the V segment lost 4 bases, leaving 9 bases of the junction unmatched. Looked up from germline, CDR1 is SNHLY and CDR2 is FYNNEI. CDR3 residues: CASSGQGDKATQYF. DNA for the CDR3: TGTGCCAGCAGTGGACAGGGAGATAAGGCGACCCAGTACTTC.

The chain has TRBV5-1 and TRBJ1-2; weak D call: TRBD1 (5 bases). Trimming shortened V by 4 bases and J by 8 bases, and 15 bases separated the two germline ends. Germline CDR1 and CDR2: SGHRS and YFSETQ. The CDR3 is made up of 13 amino acids. For the CDR3, the DNA is TGCGCCAGCAGCACGTCTGGGGCGCGGGGCTACACCTTC. Its translation is CASSTSGARGYTF.

The chain couples TRBV15 to TRBJ2-6; D possibly corresponds to TRBD2 (7 bases). Germline CDR1 and CDR2: LNHNV and YYDKDF (reference sequence). Between the trimmed V and J ends, which lost 5 bases and 0 bases, there was a span of 11 bases. The CDR3 consists of 16 residues. CDR3 residues: CATSPGGHSGANVLTF. The CDR3 bases are TGTGCCACCAGCCCGGGGGGCCACTCTGGGGCCAACGTCCTGACTTTC.

The chain joins TRBV25-1 to TRBJ2-5; D unclear. The germline V gene has CDR1 MGHDK and CDR2 SYGVNS. The V end lost 5 bases, the J end lost 0 bases, and 13 bases lay between the germline ends. The CDR3 is 15 residues long. CDR3 DNA: TGTGCCAGCAGTTCCGGGCGAGCGTACCAAGAGACCCAGTACTTC. It codes for CASSSGRAYQETQYF. The full variable domain, with the rest looked up from reference TRBV25-1 and TRBJ2-5, is EADIYQTPRYLVIGTGKKITLECSQTMGHDKMYWYQQDPGMELHLIHYSYGVNSTEKGDLSSESTVSRIRTEHFPLTLESARPSHTSQYLCASSSGRAYQETQYFGPGTRLLVL.

This sequence joins TRBV5-1 and TRBJ2-2, with a possible D match to TRBD2 (5 bases). Germline loops: CDR1 SGHRS, CDR2 YFSETQ. The CDR3 runs to 15 residues. Trimming cost V 1 base and J 2 bases, with 9 bases left between them. The CDR3 DNA reads TGCGCCAGCAGCTTGTCCGGGGTAAACACCGGGGAGCTGTTTTTT. It yields the protein CASSLSGVNTGELFF.

The table lists this clone with a few counts. The V call is TRBV6-5, the J call TRBJ1-5; D remains unclear. This CDR3 has 15 residues. Looked up from germline, CDR1 is MNHEY and CDR2 is SVGAGI. V was pared by 6 bases and J by 0 bases, with 12 bases between. This chain's CDR3 is CASRERPYSNQPQHF. The CDR3 bases are TGTGCCAGCAGAGAGCGTCCGTATAGCAATCAGCCCCAGCATTTT.

This clone appeared once. This chain links TRBV18 with TRBJ2-5; TRBD2 matches 7 bases. This CDR3 has 13 residues. Unmatched junction bases numbered 3, after V lost 6 bases and J lost 2 bases. The germline gives CDR1 KGHSH, CDR2 LQKENI. DNA for the CDR3: TGTGCCAGCTCCCCCGGGAGGCAAGAGACCCAGTACTTC. This translates into CASSPGRQETQYF.

The chain couples TRBV27 to TRBJ1-1; D may be TRBD1 (6 bases). CDR1 and CDR2 from the germline V gene are MNHEY and SMNVEV (reference sequence). The CDR3 consists of 14 residues. V was trimmed by 5 bases and J by 1 base, leaving 11 bases between them. CDR3 residues: CASSKTGSNTEAFF. The CDR3 DNA reads TGTGCCAGCAGTAAAACAGGGTCGAACACTGAAGCTTTCTTT.

The chain combines TRBV7-3 with TRBJ2-3; no definite D call. Germline assignment: CDR1 SGHTA and CDR2 FQGTGA. V dropped 2 bases and J dropped 6 bases, with 9 bases sitting between them. CDR3 length: 13 residues. CDR3 sequence (DNA): TGTGCCAGCAGCTTAGGGCTCGGGGATACGCAGTATTTT. It yields the protein CASSLGLGDTQYF.

This chain uses TRBV7-3 with TRBJ1-6, with TRBD1 as a possible D gene (5 bases). Looked up from germline, CDR1 is SGHTA and CDR2 is FQGTGA. Deletions cut 0 bases from V and 10 bases from J, with 10 bases between. The CDR3 runs 14 residues. The CDR3 region has the DNA TGTGCCAGCAGCTTAACCAGCGGGGGGTCACCCCTCCACTTT. Translation: CASSLTSGGSPLHF. The variable domain in full, completed from reference TRBV7-3 and TRBJ1-6, reads GAGVSQTPSNKVTEKGKYVELRCDPISGHTALYWYRQSLGQGPEFLIYFQGTGAADDSGLPNDRFFAVRPEGSVSTLKIQRTERGDSAVYLCASSLTSGGSPLHFGNGTRLTVT.

The V call is TRBV7-2, the J call TRBJ2-5; a weak D match, TRBD1 (7 bases). Looked up from germline, CDR1 is SGHTA and CDR2 is FQGNSA. V gave up 3 bases and J gave up 4 bases, with 18 bases separating them. CDR3 length: 16 residues. CDR3 amino acids: CASSLQWRGLRETQYF. The DNA of the CDR3 is TGTGCCAGCAGCTTGCAGTGGAGGGGGCTTCGAGAGACCCAGTACTTC.

The chain is built from TRBV9 and TRBJ2-5, with D perhaps TRBD1 (6 bases). V was shortened by 3 bases and J by 3 bases, with 12 bases between the two germline ends. Germline CDR1 is SGDLS and CDR2 is YYNGEE. The CDR3 runs to 14 residues. CDR3 sequence (DNA): TGTGCCAGCAGCGCGGGACACCCAGAAGAGACCCAGTACTTC. Residues: CASSAGHPEETQYF.

The chain is built from TRBV3-1 (or the pseudogene TRBV3-2) and TRBJ2-5; possibly TRBD2 for D (7 bases). This CDR3 contains 17 residues. V dropped 4 bases and J dropped 4 bases, with 22 bases sitting between them. Germline V gene data show CDR1 as LGHDT and CDR2 as YNNKEL (reference sequence). CDR3 sequence reads: CASSPAMSGGALETQYF. The CDR3 bases are TGTGCCAGCAGCCCTGCAATGTCGGGGGGCGCCTTAGAGACCCAGTACTTC.

The V and J genes are TRBV24-1 and TRBJ2-1, with 9 bases matching TRBD2. V lost 4 bases, J lost 3 bases, and 6 bases stayed unmatched. The CDR3 is 16 amino acids. Germline CDR1 KGHDR, CDR2 SFDVKD. The CDR3 sequence is CATSEAAGGNYNEQFF. Here the CDR3 DNA reads TGTGCCACCAGTGAAGCAGCGGGGGGCAACTACAATGAGCAGTTCTTC.

The chain combines TRBV5-1 with TRBJ1-5, with 9 bases fitting TRBD1. The germline CDR1 and CDR2 sequences are SGHRS and YFSETQ. The CDR3 sequence is 14 residues long. Losses at the gene ends were 3 bases for V and 7 bases for J; bases not matched to a gene: 5. The CDR3 nucleotides read TGCGCCAGCAGCTCGACAGGGGGTGGACAGCCCCAGCATTTT. It translates to CASSSTGGGQPQHF.

CDR3 sequence (DNA): TGTGCCAGCATGGAACGAAGCACCGGGGAGCTGTTTTTT. Translating gives CASMERSTGELFF. The chain links TRBV2 to TRBJ2-2; D not resolved. V dropped 7 bases and J dropped 4 bases, with 10 bases sitting between them. CDR1 and CDR2 from the germline V gene are SNHLY and FYNNEI. The CDR3 extends over 13 amino acids.

This chain joins TRBV18 and TRBJ1-1; D gene ambiguous. The V gene lost 4 bases and the J gene lost 2 bases, with 14 bases spanning the gap. The germline V gene has CDR1 KGHSH and CDR2 LQKENI. The CDR3 runs 15 residues. This CDR3 is CASSLGRGTNTEAFF. The CDR3 nucleotides are TGTGCCAGCTCACTGGGGAGAGGCACCAACACTGAAGCTTTCTTT.

V usage is TRBV7-2 and J usage is TRBJ2-5, with TRBD2 matching over 14 bases. The CDR3 consists of 16 residues. Germline-derived CDR1 and CDR2 are SGHTA and FQGNSA. J lost 1 base, V lost 5 bases, and 3 bases had no gene match. Here the CDR3 reads CASSMGLAGAQETQYF. The CDR3 nucleotides read TGTGCCAGCAGCATGGGACTAGCGGGGGCCCAAGAGACCCAGTACTTC.

The V gene is TRBV7-2, the J gene TRBJ2-3, with D tentatively TRBD1 or TRBD2 (5 bases each). V gave up 6 bases and J gave up 0 bases, with 16 bases separating them. Looked up from germline, CDR1 is SGHTA and CDR2 is FQGNSA. CDR3 size: 16 residues. The CDR3 reads CASRPRGARSTDTQYF. The CDR3 DNA sequence: TGTGCCAGCAGACCTCGAGGGGCGAGGAGCACAGATACGCAGTATTTT.

This sequence joins TRBV7-8 and TRBJ1-2; D not resolved. V was cut by 1 base and J by 5 bases, with 8 bases left in between. Germline V gene data show CDR1 as SGHVS and CDR2 as FQNEAQ. The CDR3 is made up of 13 amino acids. CDR3 sequence reads: CASSLVGTYGYTF. In DNA, the CDR3 is TGTGCCAGCAGCTTAGTAGGAACGTATGGCTACACCTTC.

J is TRBJ1-3 and V is TRBV18; D uncertain. The CDR3 contains 16 residues. Per germline, CDR1 KGHSH and CDR2 LQKENI. Trimming cost V 5 bases and J 0 bases, with 14 bases left between them. In nucleotides, the CDR3 is TGTGCCAGCTCAATAACTTCTAACCCCTCTGGAAACACCATATATTTT. Translating it yields CASSITSNPSGNTIYF.

This rearrangement joins TRBV3-1 (or the pseudogene TRBV3-2) to TRBJ2-4, with D possibly being TRBD2 (6 bases). The CDR3 extends over 12 amino acids. Trimming took off 0 bases at V and 10 bases at J, with 7 bases between the two ends. CDR1 and CDR2 (germline): LGHDT, YNNKEL (reference sequence). This CDR3 is CASSQERGIQYF. The CDR3 region has the DNA TGTGCCAGCAGCCAAGAACGGGGGATTCAGTACTTC.